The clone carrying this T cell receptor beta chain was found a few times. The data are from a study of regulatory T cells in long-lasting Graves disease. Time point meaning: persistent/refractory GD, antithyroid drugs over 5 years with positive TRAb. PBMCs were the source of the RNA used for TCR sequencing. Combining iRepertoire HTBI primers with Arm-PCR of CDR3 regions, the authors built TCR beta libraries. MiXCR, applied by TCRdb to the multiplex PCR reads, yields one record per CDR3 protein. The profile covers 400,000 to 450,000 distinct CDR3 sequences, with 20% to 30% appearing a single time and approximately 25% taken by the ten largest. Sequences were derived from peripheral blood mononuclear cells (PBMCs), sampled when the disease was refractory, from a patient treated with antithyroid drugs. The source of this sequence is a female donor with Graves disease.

CDR3 sequence reads: CASSVRELFF. The DNA for the CDR3 is TGTGCCAGCAGCGTCCGAGAGCTGTTTTTT. The gene calls are TRBV11-2 and TRBJ2-2; D gene unclear. The V gene's germline CDR1 is SGHAT and CDR2 FQNNGV. The V and J ends lost 5 bases and 11 bases respectively, with 6 bases between them. There are 10 residues in the CDR3.